These T cell receptor beta chains were read from a single sample in a study of OX40 agonist ivuxolimab in advanced cancers. The assay was immunoSEQ multiplex PCR, and TCRdb's table has in-frame clones only and misses some. The data hold about 57,000 clones, with 83% observed a single time. The material sequenced was CD4+ or CD8+ T cells sorted from blood, taken in a trial of the OX40 agonist ivuxolimab. These receptors were taken from an adult with an advanced solid tumor such as melanoma, head and neck, liver or kidney cancer. CDR3s include the opening cysteine and the closing phenylalanine or tryptophan. Fields, in order: D gene, J gene, V gene, clone size, CDR3 protein, CDR3 DNA. D genes are given only for firm matches. Size is omitted from some rows. Given values are once, few, many or a class for expanded clones.

>TRBD2|TRBJ2-5|TRBV29-1|once
CSGIAGETQYF
TGCAGCGGGATAGCGGGAGAGACCCAGTACTTC
>NA|TRBJ1-1|TRBV6-5|NA
CASSWGVNTEAFF
TGTGCCAGCAGCTGGGGGGTGAACACTGAAGCTTTCTTT
>NA|TRBJ2-7|TRBV30|NA
CAWGGDPYEQYF
TGTGCCTGGGGCGGGGACCCCTACGAGCAGTACTTC
>NA|TRBJ2-7|TRBV5-1|NA
CASSRALATTYEQYF
TGCGCCAGCAGCCGTGCACTAGCCACGACCTACGAGCAGTACTTC
>TRBD1|TRBJ2-3|TRBV9|NA
CASSFRDRGSTDTQYF
TGTGCCAGCAGCTTCCGGGACAGGGGTAGCACAGATACGCAGTATTTT
>NA|TRBJ1-6|TRBV6-1|NA
CASRAGGVSSPLHF
TGTGCCAGCAGGGCCGGGGGGGTCTCTTCACCCCTCCACTTT
>NA|TRBJ2-1|TRBV7-9|NA
CASSPPTRNSYNEQFF
TGTGCCAGCAGCCCCCCGACTAGAAACTCCTACAATGAGCAGTTCTTC
>NA|TRBJ1-5|TRBV6-1|NA
CASSHEVGRNQPQHF
TGTGCCAGCAGCCACGAGGTGGGGAGGAATCAGCCCCAGCATTTT
>NA|TRBJ1-5|TRBV28|NA
CASSFPSQINQPQHF
TGTGCCAGCAGTTTTCCCAGCCAAATAAATCAGCCCCAGCATTTT
>NA|TRBJ2-7|TRBV27|NA
CASRPGLKSYEQYF
TGTGCCAGCAGGCCGGGACTCAAATCCTACGAGCAGTACTTC
>NA|TRBJ2-7|TRBV2|NA
CASGGGRGPNEQYF
TGTGCCAGTGGGGGCGGGAGAGGTCCCAACGAGCAGTACTTC
>NA|TRBJ2-5|TRBV7-2|NA
CASSFQTGEGTQYF
TGTGCCAGCAGCTTCCAGACAGGGGAGGGGACCCAGTACTTC
>NA|TRBJ1-5|TRBV28|NA
CASSFLGNQPQHF
TGTGCCAGCAGTTTCTTGGGCAATCAGCCCCAGCATTTT
>NA|TRBJ1-6|TRBV6-1|few
CASSEDRRRGSPLHF
TGTGCCAGCAGTGAAGACAGGCGACGGGGTTCACCCCTCCACTTT
>TRBD1|TRBJ1-3|TRBV7-2|once
CASSTRQGPGNTIYF
TGTGCCAGCAGCACCCGACAGGGTCCTGGAAACACCATATATTTT
>TRBD1|TRBJ1-2|TRBV28|NA
CASSATGADYGYTF
TGTGCCAGCAGTGCAACAGGGGCCGACTATGGCTACACCTTC
>NA|TRBJ2-7|TRBV5-1|NA
CASSLGQSYEQYF
TGCGCCAGCAGCTTGGGGCAGTCCTACGAGCAGTACTTC
>NA|TRBJ2-3|TRBV7-8|NA
CASSTDGRSTDTQYF
TGTGCCAGCAGCACCGACGGGCGGAGCACAGATACGCAGTATTTT
>NA|TRBJ1-1|TRBV20-1|many
CSATNTEAFF
TGCAGTGCTACGAACACTGAAGCTTTCTTT
>TRBD2|TRBJ2-7|TRBV7-2|once
CASSLPVGGTYEQYF
TGTGCCAGCAGCTTGCCTGTCGGGGGGACCTACGAGCAGTACTTC
>NA|TRBJ2-7|TRBV28|NA
CASSPGGGQGSYEQYF
TGTGCCAGCAGTCCGGGAGGGGGACAGGGTTCCTACGAGCAGTACTTC
>TRBD1|TRBJ1-2|TRBV14|once
CASSPRQGFGYTF
TGTGCCAGCAGCCCGCGACAGGGTTTTGGCTACACCTTC
>NA|TRBJ1-4|TRBV19|NA
CASSVGPSNEKLFF
TGTGCCAGTAGTGTTGGACCGTCTAATGAAAAACTGTTTTTT
>NA|TRBJ1-1|TRBV6-5|NA
CASGRGLNTEAFF
TGTGCCAGCGGAAGGGGCTTGAACACTGAAGCTTTCTTT
>TRBD2|TRBJ2-1|TRBV5-6|NA
CASTRPLLAQNNEQFF
TGTGCCAGCACCCGACCCTTACTAGCGCAAAACAATGAGCAGTTCTTC
>NA|TRBJ2-7|TRBV29-1|NA
CSGTTGSDEQYF
TGCAGCGGTACCACAGGGTCGGACGAGCAGTACTTC
>NA|TRBJ1-6|TRBV7-2|few
CASGSPNSPLHF
TGTGCCAGCGGCAGCCCAAATTCACCCCTCCACTTT
>NA|TRBJ2-3|TRBV6-1|NA
CASSESVLGALTDTQYF
TGTGCCAGCAGTGAATCGGTGTTGGGGGCGTTGACAGATACGCAGTATTTT
>NA|TRBJ2-1|TRBV18|few
CASSPANSATNEQFF
TGTGCCAGCTCACCAGCGAACAGCGCTACGAATGAGCAGTTCTTC
>TRBD2|TRBJ2-1|TRBV13|NA
CASSLAPGLAGYEQFF
TGTGCCAGCAGCTTAGCTCCGGGACTAGCGGGATATGAGCAGTTCTTC
>NA|TRBJ2-5|TRBV6-6|NA
CASSPSLPGVGETQYF
TGTGCCAGCAGCCCCTCTTTACCGGGAGTAGGAGAGACCCAGTACTTC
>NA|TRBJ1-3|TRBV15|NA
CATSRDPPGAGNTIYF
TGTGCCACCAGCAGAGATCCGCCAGGAGCGGGAAACACCATATATTTT
>NA|TRBJ1-1|TRBV30|NA
CAWSVGGFFTEAFF
TGTGCCTGGAGTGTCGGAGGGTTTTTCACTGAAGCTTTCTTT
>NA|TRBJ2-1|TRBV28|NA
CASSLPAETKNEQFF
TGTGCCAGCAGTTTGCCGGCGGAGACAAAGAATGAGCAGTTCTTC
>TRBD1|TRBJ1-1|TRBV29-1|NA
CSVGRDSQSLLHTEAFF
TGCAGCGTTGGTCGGGACAGTCAAAGTCTCTTACACACTGAAGCTTTCTTT
>NA|TRBJ2-7|TRBV15|NA
CATSRDGGSYGRNSYEQYF
TGTGCCACCAGCAGAGATGGCGGATCATACGGGCGCAACTCCTACGAGCAGTACTTC
>TRBD2|TRBJ2-7|TRBV6-1|NA
CASSEATSGRSKQYF
TGTGCCAGCAGTGAAGCGACTAGCGGGAGGAGTAAGCAGTACTTC
>NA|TRBJ1-1|TRBV19|NA
CASSMEVNTEAFF
TGTGCCAGTAGTATGGAGGTGAACACTGAAGCTTTCTTT
>NA|TRBJ1-5|TRBV28|NA
CASSLVLGRPQHF
TGTGCCAGCAGTCTTGTTCTGGGGAGGCCCCAGCATTTT
>NA|TRBJ2-5|TRBV5-8|many
CASSLYETQYF
TGTGCCAGCAGCTTGTACGAGACCCAGTACTTC
>NA|TRBJ2-3|TRBV6-4|NA
CASSQTGGTDTQYF
TGTGCCAGCAGTCAGACAGGAGGCACAGATACGCAGTATTTT
>TRBD2|TRBJ2-5|TRBV11-3|few
CASSPGLAGTETQYF
TGTGCCAGCAGCCCGGGACTAGCGGGAACGGAGACCCAGTACTTC